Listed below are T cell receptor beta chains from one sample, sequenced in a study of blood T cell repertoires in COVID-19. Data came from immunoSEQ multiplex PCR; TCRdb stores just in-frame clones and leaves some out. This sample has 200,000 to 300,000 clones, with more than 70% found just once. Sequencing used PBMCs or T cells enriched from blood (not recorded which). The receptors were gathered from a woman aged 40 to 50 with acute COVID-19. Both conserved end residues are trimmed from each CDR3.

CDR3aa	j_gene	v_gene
ASSLRTSVEQF	TRBJ2-1	TRBV7-2
ASSRPQAGRPTDTQY	TRBJ2-3	TRBV7-8
ASSPGEDTDTQY	TRBJ2-3	TRBV4-2
ASSLSFGIAGAKGYT	TRBJ1-2	TRBV27
ASSLGGGSTDTQY	TRBJ2-3	TRBV5-6
ASSATGPGELF	TRBJ2-2	TRBV5-1
ASSPRWTSGSGDTQY	TRBJ2-3	TRBV5-1
ASKWKGDRYYEQY	TRBJ2-7	TRBV2
ASSYTLFNEKLF	TRBJ1-4	TRBV4-3
ASSEIRELGELF	TRBJ2-2	TRBV6-1
ASSRGGGSTDTQY	TRBJ2-3	TRBV7-2
ASSNQGLTNEKLF	TRBJ1-4	TRBV4-3
AISATGGTQPQH	TRBJ1-5	TRBV10-3
ASGLVAGFHGELF	TRBJ2-2	TRBV12-5
ASSLVVSGNIQY	TRBJ2-4	TRBV11-2
ASSLLAGGYEQY	TRBJ2-7	TRBV5-6
AITPSGTGYNEQF	TRBJ2-1	TRBV10-3
ASSLGGRANEKLF	TRBJ1-4	TRBV7-2
ASSQARGTSGMVDEQF	TRBJ2-1	TRBV4-3
ASSPGLGSGVTDTQY	TRBJ2-3	TRBV5-1
ASSLLGGISYGYT	TRBJ1-2	TRBV4-3
ASSPSDSSNQPQH	TRBJ1-5	TRBV19
ATSRDPGGADGYT	TRBJ1-2	TRBV15
ASSYPGTMNTEAF	TRBJ1-1	TRBV6-6
ASSQGLAERWNEQF	TRBJ2-1	TRBV4-1
ASSLSRSYNSPLH	TRBJ1-6	TRBV7-2
ASSLAPSNTGELF	TRBJ2-2	TRBV7-2
ASQGGTDTQY	TRBJ2-3	TRBV18
ASSIKGAMNTGELF	TRBJ2-2	TRBV19
ASSLQGAGTGELF	TRBJ2-2	TRBV7-9
ASESGQHEQY	TRBJ2-7	TRBV2
ASSDSSTGELF	TRBJ2-2	TRBV6-4
ASSRVDYIPYNEQF	TRBJ2-1	TRBV18
ATSRNPGQPYGYT	TRBJ1-2	TRBV15
ASSKDGGART	TRBJ1-2	TRBV21-1
ASSSDSGVLGEKLF	TRBJ1-4	TRBV18
AISEGQGGEKLF	TRBJ1-4	TRBV10-3
ASSPDRGTQY	TRBJ2-3	TRBV5-1
ASSLGLAGWDEQF	TRBJ2-1	TRBV3-1/TRBV3-2
ASRQGAGDGYT	TRBJ1-2	TRBV6-5
ASSRQGTNGYT	TRBJ1-2	TRBV12-3/TRBV12-4
ASSDPARGSSYEQY	TRBJ2-7	TRBV10-1